This T cell receptor beta chain was recorded in a study of blood T cells in healthy people across ages. This CDR3 spans 15 amino acids. The germline CDR1 and CDR2 sequences are DFQATT and SNEGSKA (reference sequence). V lost 0 bases to trimming and J lost 11 bases, with 22 bases between them. A second PCR, run for about 7 to 11 cycles, used a sample-barcoded 5' primer plus a J-beta primer mix. TCRdb reprocessed the 5' RACE reads with MiXCR, giving one entry per CDR3 protein. In the table there are roughly 1,300,000 distinct CDR3 sequences, roughly 60% of which are singletons. The sequencing input was blood. This sequence originates from a man aged 18 to 29 in good health. The chain couples TRBV20-1 to TRBJ1-1; no firm D call. The CDR3 sequence is CSARDPEGPNDEAFF. The DNA of the CDR3 is TGCAGTGCTAGAGATCCCGAGGGCCCGAATGATGAGGCTTTCTTT.